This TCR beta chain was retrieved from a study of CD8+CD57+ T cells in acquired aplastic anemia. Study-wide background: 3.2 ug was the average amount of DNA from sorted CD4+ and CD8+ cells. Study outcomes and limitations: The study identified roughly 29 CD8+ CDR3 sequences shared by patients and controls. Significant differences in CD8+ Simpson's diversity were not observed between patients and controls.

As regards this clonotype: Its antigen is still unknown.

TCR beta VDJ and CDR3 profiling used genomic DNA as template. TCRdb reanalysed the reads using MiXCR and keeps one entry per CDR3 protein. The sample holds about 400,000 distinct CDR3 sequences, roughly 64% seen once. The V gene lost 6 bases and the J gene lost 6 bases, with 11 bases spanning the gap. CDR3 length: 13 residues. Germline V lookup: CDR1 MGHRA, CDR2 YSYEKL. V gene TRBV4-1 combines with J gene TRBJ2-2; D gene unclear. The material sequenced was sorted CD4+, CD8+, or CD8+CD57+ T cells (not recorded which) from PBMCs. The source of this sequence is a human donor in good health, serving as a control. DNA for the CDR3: TGCGCCAGCAGTCCGGAACAACCCGGGGAGCTGTTTTTT. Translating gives CASSPEQPGELFF.